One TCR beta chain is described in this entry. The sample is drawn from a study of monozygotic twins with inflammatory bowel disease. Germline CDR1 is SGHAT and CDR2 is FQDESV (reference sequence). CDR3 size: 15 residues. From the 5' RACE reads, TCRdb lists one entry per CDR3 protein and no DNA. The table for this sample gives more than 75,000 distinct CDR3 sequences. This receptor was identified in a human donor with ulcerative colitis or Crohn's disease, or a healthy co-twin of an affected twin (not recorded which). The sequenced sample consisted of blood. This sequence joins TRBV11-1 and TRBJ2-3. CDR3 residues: CASSFASVSTDTQYF.